This TCR beta chain derives from a study of regulatory T cells in long-lasting Graves disease. With V trimmed by 3 bases and J by 5 bases, 15 bases remained unmatched. The CDR3 length is 19 residues. Germline V gives CDR1 ENHRY, CDR2 SYGVKD. Specified time point: newly diagnosed GD, antithyroid drugs for less than 3 months. Generation of the TCR library employed RNA extracted from PBMCs. Diagnosis followed American Thyroid Association guidelines for Graves' disease. Both iRepertoire HTBI primers and Arm-PCR of CDR3 regions were used to build the TCR beta libraries. Each CDR3 protein is one row after TCRdb ran MiXCR on the multiplex PCR reads. The data contain a few hundred thousand distinct CDR3 sequences, approximately 15% of them singletons. The sample was also linked to a second study, of T cells in Graves' hyperthyroidism and ophthalmopathy. According to that study: Among thyroid clonotypes expanded above 0.001, most also appeared in blood.

V gene TRBV10-3 combines with J gene TRBJ2-2; 10 bases are a match to TRBD2. The source was peripheral blood mononuclear cells (PBMCs), collected at new diagnosis, from a patient treated with antithyroid drugs. This clonotype originated in a woman aged 45-59 years with Graves disease. The CDR3 DNA is TGTGCCATCAGTGAAACTAAATTGCGAGCGGGAGGGAGGACCGGGGAGCTGTTTTTT. This sequence encodes CAISETKLRAGGRTGELFF.